This T cell receptor (beta chain) was sequenced in a study of blood T cell repertoires in COVID-19. Across the whole study: The samples span acute and convalescent COVID-19 from the United States, Italy and Spain. Sources were T cells, B-cell-depleted T cells, or PBMCs; the material itself was cDNA or gDNA.

This CDR3 comprises 16 residues. The junction had 8 bases not matched to a gene; V was cut back by 7 bases and J by 4 bases. CDR1 is MNHNY, CDR2 SVGAGI, per germline (reference sequence). As handled by the study authors: Reference gene primer amplification yielded estimated nucleated cell counts. The data were produced by immunoSEQ multiplex PCR, yet TCRdb's version contains in-frame clones alone and is incomplete. The DNA was the basis for D and trimming; V, J and clone size are from that table. Of 150,000 to 180,000 clones listed, around 83% are singletons. This clone was recorded once. This chain links TRBV6-6 with TRBJ2-1; 12 bases match TRBD2. The sequencing sample was made of peripheral blood. The clonotype was recovered from a woman aged 55 to 70 with acute or convalescent COVID-19. The CDR3 nucleotides are TGTGCCAGCAAAACTAGCGGGGGGCCAAATTACAATGAGCAGTTCTTC. Protein product: CASKTSGGPNYNEQFF.